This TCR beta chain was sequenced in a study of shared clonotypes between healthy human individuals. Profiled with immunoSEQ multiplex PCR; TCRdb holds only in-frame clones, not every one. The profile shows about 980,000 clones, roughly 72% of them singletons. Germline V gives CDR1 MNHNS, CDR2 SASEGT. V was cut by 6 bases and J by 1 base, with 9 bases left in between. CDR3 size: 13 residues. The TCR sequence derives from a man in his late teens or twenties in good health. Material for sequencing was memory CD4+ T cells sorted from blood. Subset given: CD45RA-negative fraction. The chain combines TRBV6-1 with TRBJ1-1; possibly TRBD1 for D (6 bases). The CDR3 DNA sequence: TGTGCCAGCAGCAGGGGAACGAACACTGAAGCTTTCTTT. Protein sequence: CASSRGTNTEAFF.